Listed here are 2 T cell receptor beta chains from one sample, sequenced in a study of blood T cell repertoires in COVID-19. Clones were read by immunoSEQ multiplex PCR, and TCRdb kept only the in-frame ones, dropping some. The sample lists tens of thousands of clones; over 80% were seen once. Sequenced sample: peripheral blood. These receptors came from a human donor in a cohort sampled during active COVID-19.

The chain is built from TRBV5-1 and TRBJ2-3; 7 bases match TRBD2. This CDR3 has 15 residues. Germline loops: CDR1 SGHRS, CDR2 YFSETQ. The V segment lost 4 bases and the J segment 2 bases; nucleotides outside the gene matches: 7. CDR3 residues: CASSLGGQLTDTQYF. The CDR3 coding sequence is TGCGCCAGCAGCCTGGGAGGGCAGCTCACAGATACGCAGTATTTT.

The genes are TRBV3-1 (or the pseudogene TRBV3-2) and TRBJ2-1; 8 bases line up with TRBD1. Germline lookup yields CDR1 LGHDT and CDR2 YNNKEL (reference sequence). CDR3 length: 12 amino acids. J gave up 9 bases and V 4 bases, and 2 bases lay outside the gene matches. The CDR3 sequence: CASSLDRVEQFF. The CDR3 DNA reads TGTGCCAGCAGCCTGGACAGGGTTGAGCAGTTCTTC.